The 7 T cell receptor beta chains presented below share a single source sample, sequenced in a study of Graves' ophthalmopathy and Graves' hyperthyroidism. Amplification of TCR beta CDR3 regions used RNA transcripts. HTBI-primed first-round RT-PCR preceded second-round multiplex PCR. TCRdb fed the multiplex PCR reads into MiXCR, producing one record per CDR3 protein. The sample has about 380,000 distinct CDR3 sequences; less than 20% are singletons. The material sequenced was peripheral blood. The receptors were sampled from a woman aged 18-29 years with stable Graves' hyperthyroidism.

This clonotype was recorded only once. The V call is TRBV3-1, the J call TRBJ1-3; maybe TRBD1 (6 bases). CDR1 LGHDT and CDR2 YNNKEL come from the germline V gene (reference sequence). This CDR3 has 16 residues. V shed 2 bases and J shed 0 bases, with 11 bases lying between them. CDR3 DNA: TGTGCCAGCAGCCAAAGAGGACAGAACTCTGGAAACACCATATATTTT. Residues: CASSQRGQNSGNTIYF.

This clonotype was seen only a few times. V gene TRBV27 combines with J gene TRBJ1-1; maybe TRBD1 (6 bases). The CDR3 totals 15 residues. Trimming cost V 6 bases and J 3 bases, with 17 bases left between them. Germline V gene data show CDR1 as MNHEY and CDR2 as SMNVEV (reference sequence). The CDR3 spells CASSPTRGIDTEAFF. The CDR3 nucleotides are TGTGCCAGCAGCCCGACCAGGGGTATCGACACTGAAGCTTTCTTT.

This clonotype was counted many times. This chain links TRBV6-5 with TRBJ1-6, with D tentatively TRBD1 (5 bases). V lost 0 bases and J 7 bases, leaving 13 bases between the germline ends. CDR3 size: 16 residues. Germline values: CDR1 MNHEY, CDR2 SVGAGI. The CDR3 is CASSYSGGMGNSPLHF. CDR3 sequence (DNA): TGTGCCAGCAGTTACTCGGGGGGAATGGGCAATTCACCCCTCCACTTT.

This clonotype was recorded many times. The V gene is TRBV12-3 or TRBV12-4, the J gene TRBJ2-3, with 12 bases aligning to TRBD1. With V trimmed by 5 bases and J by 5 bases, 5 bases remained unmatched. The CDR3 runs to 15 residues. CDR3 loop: CASSPGQGARDTQYF. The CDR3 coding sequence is TGTGCCAGCAGTCCGGGACAGGGGGCGAGAGATACGCAGTATTTT.

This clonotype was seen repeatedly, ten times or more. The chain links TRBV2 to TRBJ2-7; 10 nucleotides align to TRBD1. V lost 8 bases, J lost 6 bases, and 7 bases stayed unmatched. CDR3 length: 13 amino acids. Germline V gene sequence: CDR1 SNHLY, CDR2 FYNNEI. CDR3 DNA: TGTGCCAGCTTAGGGACAGGGGAGATCGAGCAGTACTTC. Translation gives CASLGTGEIEQYF.

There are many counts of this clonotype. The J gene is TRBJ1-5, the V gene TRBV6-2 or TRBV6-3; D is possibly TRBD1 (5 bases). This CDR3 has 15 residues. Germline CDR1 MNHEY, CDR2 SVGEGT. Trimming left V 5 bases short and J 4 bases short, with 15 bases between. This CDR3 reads CASSRSGTHNQPQHF. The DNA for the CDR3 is TGTGCCAGCAGTAGATCCGGGACGCATAATCAGCCCCAGCATTTT.

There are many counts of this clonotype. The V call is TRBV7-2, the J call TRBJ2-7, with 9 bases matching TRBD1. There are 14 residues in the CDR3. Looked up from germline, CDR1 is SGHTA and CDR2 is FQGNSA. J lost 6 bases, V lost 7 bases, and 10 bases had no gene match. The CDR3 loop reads CASKPGTGPGEQYF. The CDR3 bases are TGTGCCAGCAAGCCTGGGACAGGGCCCGGCGAGCAGTACTTC. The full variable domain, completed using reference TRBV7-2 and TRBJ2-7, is GAGVSQSPSNKVTEKGKDVELRCDPISGHTALYWYRQSLGQGLEFLIYFQGNSAPDKSGLPSDRFSAERTGGSVSTLTIQRTQQEDSAVYLCASKPGTGPGEQYFGPGTRLTVT.